Included here is one T cell receptor (beta chain) sequence, with context. Its antigen is as yet unknown. Trimming pared 4 bases from V and 2 bases from J, leaving 9 bases between. Germline CDR1 MGHRA, CDR2 YSYEKL. The length of the CDR3 is 13 residues. This entry comes from a study of cytomegalovirus exposure and HLA in healthy donors. General observations from the study: Earlier analysis yielded a pattern in which most TCR beta V segments were productive about 90% or about 30% of the time.

The PCR employed 60 Vbeta primers together with 13 Jbeta primers. The repertoire was sequenced with immunoSEQ multiplex PCR; TCRdb's copy has only in-frame clones and lacks some. This sample has some 160,000 clones, with 78% found just once. The source of this sequence is a male donor in good health and CMV-seronegative. The specimen sequenced was PBMCs. This chain uses TRBV4-1 with TRBJ2-7; perhaps TRBD2 as D (5 bases). The CDR3 nucleotides are TGCGCCAGCAGCCTTCCCGGGGCCTACGAGCAGTACTTC. Amino acid sequence: CASSLPGAYEQYF.